The clone carrying this TCR beta chain appeared once. Its antigen is not known. This sample is drawn from a study of siplizumab effects on memory and regulatory T cells. Findings and limits, study-wide: A major contribution to the alloresponse seemed to be made by naive T cells, which seemed more diverse than memory cells. Researchers could not give a naive or memory phenotype to roughly 80-95% of proliferating CD4+ or CD8+ clones. Alloreactive sequences from unstimulated CD4+ memory cells fell significantly with siplizumab.

In each sample, around 96,000 TCR templates were assayed. Clones were read by immunoSEQ multiplex PCR, and TCRdb kept only the in-frame ones, dropping some. The sample carries around 77,000 clones, about 90% recorded once. V was trimmed by 4 bases and J by 10 bases, leaving 8 bases between them. The CDR3 consists of 11 residues. Germline V gene lookup returns CDR1 ENHRY and CDR2 SYGVKD. The specimen was CD8+ T cells sorted from blood. This TCR was sampled from a human donor in good health. This chain joins TRBV10-3 and TRBJ2-1, with a possible D match to TRBD2 (5 bases). DNA of the CDR3: TGTGCCATCAGTGGAGGAGGAGAGCAGTTCTTC. It encodes CAISGGGEQFF.